This T cell receptor (beta chain) was captured by sequencing in a study of blood T cell repertoires in COVID-19. The assay was immunoSEQ multiplex PCR, and TCRdb's table has in-frame clones only and misses some. The top ten hold roughly 7.8% of the sample, which has around 220,000 clones, about four fifths seen once. Patients from Seattle were sampled longitudinally, starting during active infection. Germline CDR1 and CDR2: SNHLY and FYNNEI. The V end was cut by 10 bases, the J end by 1 base, with 13 bases between. CDR3 length: 13 residues. This TCR derives from a woman of 80 years or more with COVID-19, enrolled during active disease. Sequencing used peripheral blood. This chain uses TRBV2 with TRBJ1-2; a weak D match, TRBD1 (5 bases). CDR3 loop: CAIRTGVNYGYTF. Here the CDR3 DNA reads TGTGCCATAAGAACAGGAGTTAACTATGGCTACACCTTC. Full variable domain (rest looked up from reference TRBV2 and TRBJ1-2): EPEVTQTPSHQVTQMGQEVILRCVPISNHLYFYWYRQILGQKVEFLVSFYNNEISEKSEIFDDQFSVERPDGSNFTLKIRSTKLEDSAMYFCAIRTGVNYGYTFGSGTRLTVV.